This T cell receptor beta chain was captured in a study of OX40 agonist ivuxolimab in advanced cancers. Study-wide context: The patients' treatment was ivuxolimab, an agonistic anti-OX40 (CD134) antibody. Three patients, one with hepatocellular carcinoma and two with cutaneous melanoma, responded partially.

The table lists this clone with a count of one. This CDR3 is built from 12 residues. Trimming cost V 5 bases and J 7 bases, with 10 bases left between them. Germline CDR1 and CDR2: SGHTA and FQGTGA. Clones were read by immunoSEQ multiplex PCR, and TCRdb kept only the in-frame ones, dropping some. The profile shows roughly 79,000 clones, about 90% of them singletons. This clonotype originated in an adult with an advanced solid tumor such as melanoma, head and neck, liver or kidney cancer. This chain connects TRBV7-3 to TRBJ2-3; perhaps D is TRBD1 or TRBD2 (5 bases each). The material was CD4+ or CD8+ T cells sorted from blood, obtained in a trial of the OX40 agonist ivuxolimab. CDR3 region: CASSPEGYTQYF. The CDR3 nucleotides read TGTGCCAGCAGCCCCGAGGGGTATACGCAGTATTTT.